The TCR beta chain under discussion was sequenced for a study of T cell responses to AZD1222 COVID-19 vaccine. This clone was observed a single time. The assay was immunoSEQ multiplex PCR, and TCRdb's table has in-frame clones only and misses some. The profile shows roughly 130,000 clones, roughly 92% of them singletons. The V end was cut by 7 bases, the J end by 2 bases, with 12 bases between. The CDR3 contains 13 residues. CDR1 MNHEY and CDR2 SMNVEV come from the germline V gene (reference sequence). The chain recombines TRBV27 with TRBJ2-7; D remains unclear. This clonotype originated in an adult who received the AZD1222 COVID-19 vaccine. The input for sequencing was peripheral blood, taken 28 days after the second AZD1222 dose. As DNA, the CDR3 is TGTGCCAGCACCAGCCTAGAACCCTACGAGCAGTACTTC. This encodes CASTSLEPYEQYF.